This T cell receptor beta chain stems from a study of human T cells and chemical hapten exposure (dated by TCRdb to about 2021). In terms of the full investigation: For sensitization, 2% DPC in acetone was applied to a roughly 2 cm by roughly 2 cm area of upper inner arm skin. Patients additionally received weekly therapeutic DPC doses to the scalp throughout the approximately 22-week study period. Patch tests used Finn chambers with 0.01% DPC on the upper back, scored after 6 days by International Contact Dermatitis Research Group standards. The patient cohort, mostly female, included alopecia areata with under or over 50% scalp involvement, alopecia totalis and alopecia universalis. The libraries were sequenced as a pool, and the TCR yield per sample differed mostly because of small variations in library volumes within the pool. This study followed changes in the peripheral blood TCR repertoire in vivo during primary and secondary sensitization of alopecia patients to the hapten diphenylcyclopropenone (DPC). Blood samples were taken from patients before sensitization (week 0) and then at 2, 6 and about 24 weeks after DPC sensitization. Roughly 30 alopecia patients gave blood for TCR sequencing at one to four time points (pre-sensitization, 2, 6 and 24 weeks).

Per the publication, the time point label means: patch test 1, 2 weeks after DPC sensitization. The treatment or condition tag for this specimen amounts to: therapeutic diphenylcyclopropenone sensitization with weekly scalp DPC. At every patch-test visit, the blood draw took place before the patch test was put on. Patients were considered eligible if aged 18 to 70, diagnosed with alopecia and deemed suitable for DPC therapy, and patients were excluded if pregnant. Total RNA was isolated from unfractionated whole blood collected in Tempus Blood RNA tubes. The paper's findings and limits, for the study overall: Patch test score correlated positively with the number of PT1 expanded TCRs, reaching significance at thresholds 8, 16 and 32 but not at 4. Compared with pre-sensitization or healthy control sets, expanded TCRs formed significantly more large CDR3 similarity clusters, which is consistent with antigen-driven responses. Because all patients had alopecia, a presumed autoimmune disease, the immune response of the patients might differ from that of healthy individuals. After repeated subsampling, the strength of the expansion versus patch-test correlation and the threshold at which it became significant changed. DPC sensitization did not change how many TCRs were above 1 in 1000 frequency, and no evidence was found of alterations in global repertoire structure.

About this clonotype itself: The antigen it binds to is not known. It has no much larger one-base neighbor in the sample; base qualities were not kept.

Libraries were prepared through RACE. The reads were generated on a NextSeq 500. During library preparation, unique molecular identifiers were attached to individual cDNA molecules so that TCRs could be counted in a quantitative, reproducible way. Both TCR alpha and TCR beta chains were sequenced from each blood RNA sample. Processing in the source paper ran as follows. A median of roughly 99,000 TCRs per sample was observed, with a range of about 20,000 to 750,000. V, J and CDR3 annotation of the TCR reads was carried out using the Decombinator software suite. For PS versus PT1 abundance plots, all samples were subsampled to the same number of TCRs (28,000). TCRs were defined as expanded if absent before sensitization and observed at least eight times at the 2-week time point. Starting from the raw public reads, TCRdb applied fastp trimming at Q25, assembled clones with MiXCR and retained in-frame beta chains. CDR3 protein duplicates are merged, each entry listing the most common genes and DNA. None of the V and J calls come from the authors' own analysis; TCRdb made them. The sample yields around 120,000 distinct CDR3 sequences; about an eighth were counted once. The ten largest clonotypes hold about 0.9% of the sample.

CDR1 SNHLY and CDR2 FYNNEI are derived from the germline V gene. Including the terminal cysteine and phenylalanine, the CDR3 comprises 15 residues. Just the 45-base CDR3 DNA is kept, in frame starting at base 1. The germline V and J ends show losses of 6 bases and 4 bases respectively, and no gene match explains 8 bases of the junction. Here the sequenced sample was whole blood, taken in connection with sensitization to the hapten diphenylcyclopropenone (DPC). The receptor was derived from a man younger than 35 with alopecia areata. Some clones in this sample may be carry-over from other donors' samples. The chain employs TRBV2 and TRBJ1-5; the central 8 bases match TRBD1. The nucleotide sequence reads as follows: TGTGCCAGCAGCGGGGGGACAGGTTTTAATCAGCCCCAGCATTTT. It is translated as CASSGGTGFNQPQHF.